This T cell receptor beta chain originates from a study of blood T cell repertoires in COVID-19. Assay used: immunoSEQ multiplex PCR; TCRdb lists only in-frame clones, some missing. The repertoire holds some 260,000 clones, with 70% to 90% as singletons. The CDR3 consists of 14 residues. Between the trimmed V and J ends, which lost 6 bases and 1 base, there was a span of 12 bases. Germline CDR1 LNHDA, CDR2 SQIVND (reference sequence). In its sample, this clone was seen a few times. Sequenced input: peripheral blood. The chain uses TRBV19 and TRBJ1-1, with a possible D match to TRBD1 (6 bases). The sequence was collected from a woman aged 30 to 39 with acute or convalescent COVID-19. CDR3 in DNA: TGTGCCAGTAGAATTGGGACACCGAACACTGAAGCTTTCTTT. Protein sequence: CASRIGTPNTEAFF.